This entry describes one TCR beta chain. As yet, its antigen is unknown. A quantity of about 0.5 to 1 ug RNA underwent reverse transcription using random hexamers. TCRdb analysed the immunoSEQ multiplex PCR reads with MiXCR anew, one entry per CDR3 protein. The data hold under 110,000 distinct CDR3 sequences, with 94% observed a single time. The data were obtained in a study of CD8 T cells in Susac syndrome. Study-level results: Across the total CD8+ repertoires, around 16 Susac-specific public clones were found. The CD8+ TEMRA repertoires yielded 5 or 6 such clones. Susac CD8+ cells expanded clonally the most in TEMRA cells and in active patients.

The V gene's germline CDR1 is MNHEY and CDR2 SMNVEV (reference sequence). This CDR3 spans 16 amino acids. V lost 10 bases, J lost 2 bases, and 22 bases lay in between. Sequenced input: CD8+ T cells from PBMCs. The V and J genes are TRBV27 and TRBJ2-3; D is perhaps TRBD2 (5 bases). The sequence was collected from a human donor with Susac syndrome. Written as DNA, the CDR3 is TGTGCCACCGTGGGGTCGGGGATAAGGAACACAGATACGCAGTATTTT. This translates into CATVGSGIRNTDTQYF.